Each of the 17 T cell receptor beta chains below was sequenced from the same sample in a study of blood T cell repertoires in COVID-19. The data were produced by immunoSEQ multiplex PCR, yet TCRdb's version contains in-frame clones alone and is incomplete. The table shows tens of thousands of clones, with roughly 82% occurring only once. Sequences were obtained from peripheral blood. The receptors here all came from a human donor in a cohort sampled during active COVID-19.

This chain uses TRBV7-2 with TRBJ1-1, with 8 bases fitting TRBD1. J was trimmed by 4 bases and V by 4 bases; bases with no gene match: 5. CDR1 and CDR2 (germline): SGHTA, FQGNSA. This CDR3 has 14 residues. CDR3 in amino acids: CASSWRTGLTEAFF. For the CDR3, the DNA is TGTGCCAGCAGCTGGAGGACAGGGCTCACTGAAGCTTTCTTT. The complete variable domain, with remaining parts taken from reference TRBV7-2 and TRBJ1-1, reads GAGVSQSPSNKVTEKGKDVELRCDPISGHTALYWYRQSLGQGLEFLIYFQGNSAPDKSGLPSDRFSAERTGGSVSTLTIQRTQQEDSAVYLCASSWRTGLTEAFFGQGTRLTVV.

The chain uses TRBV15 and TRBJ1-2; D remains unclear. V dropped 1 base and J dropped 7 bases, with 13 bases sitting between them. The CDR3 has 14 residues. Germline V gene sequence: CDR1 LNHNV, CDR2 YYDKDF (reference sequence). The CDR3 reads CATSRVIWGGGYTF. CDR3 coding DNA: TGTGCCACCAGCAGAGTAATTTGGGGAGGTGGCTACACCTTC.

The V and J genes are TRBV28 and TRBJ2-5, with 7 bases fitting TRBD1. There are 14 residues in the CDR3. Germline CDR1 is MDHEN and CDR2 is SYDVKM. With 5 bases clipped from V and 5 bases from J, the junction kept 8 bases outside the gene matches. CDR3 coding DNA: TGTGCCAGCAGTGATACACAGGGGTGGGAGACCCAGTACTTC. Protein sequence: CASSDTQGWETQYF.

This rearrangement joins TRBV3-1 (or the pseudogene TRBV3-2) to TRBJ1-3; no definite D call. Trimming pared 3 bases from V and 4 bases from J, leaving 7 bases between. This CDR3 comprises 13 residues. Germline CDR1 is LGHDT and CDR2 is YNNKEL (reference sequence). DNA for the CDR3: TGTGCCAGCAGCCAGTCGACAGGAAACACCATATATTTT. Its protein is CASSQSTGNTIYF.

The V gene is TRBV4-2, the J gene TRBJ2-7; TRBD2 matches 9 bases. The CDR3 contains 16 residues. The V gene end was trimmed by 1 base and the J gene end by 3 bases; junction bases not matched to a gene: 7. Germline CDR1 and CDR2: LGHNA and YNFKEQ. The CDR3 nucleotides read TGTGCCAGCAGCCAAGCGCTAGCGGGGATATACTACGAGCAGTACTTC. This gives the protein CASSQALAGIYYEQYF.

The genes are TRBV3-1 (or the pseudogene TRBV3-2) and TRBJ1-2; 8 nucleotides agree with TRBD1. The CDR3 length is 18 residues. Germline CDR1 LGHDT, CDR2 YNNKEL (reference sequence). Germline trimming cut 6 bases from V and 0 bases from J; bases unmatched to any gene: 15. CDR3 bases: TGTGCCAGCAGACCCCTAGACAGGGGAAGTAGATCTAACTATGGCTACACCTTC. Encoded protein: CASRPLDRGSRSNYGYTF.

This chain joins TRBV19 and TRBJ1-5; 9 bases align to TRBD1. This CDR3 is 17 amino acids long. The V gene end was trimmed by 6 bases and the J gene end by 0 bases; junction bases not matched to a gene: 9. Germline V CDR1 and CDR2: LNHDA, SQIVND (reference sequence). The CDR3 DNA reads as TGTGCCAGTAGCCGGGACAGGGTAAGGAATAGCAATCAGCCCCAGCATTTT. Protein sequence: CASSRDRVRNSNQPQHF.

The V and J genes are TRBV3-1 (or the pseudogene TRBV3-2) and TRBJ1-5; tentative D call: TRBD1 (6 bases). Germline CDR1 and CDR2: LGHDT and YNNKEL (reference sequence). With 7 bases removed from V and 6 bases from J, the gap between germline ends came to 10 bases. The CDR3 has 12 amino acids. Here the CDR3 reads CASTTGSQPQHF. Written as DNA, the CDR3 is TGTGCCAGCACCACAGGGAGTCAGCCCCAGCATTTT.

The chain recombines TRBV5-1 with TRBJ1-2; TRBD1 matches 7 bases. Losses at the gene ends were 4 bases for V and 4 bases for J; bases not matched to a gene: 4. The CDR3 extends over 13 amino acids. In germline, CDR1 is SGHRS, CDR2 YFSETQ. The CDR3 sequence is CASSVGTVYGYTF. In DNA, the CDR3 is TGCGCCAGCAGCGTCGGGACAGTCTATGGCTACACCTTC.

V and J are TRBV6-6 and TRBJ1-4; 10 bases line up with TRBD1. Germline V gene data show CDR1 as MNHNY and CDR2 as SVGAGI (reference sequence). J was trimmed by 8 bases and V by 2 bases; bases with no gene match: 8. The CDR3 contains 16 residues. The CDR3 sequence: CASSYPWTGGREKLFF. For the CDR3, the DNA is TGTGCCAGCAGTTACCCATGGACAGGGGGACGAGAAAAACTGTTTTTT.

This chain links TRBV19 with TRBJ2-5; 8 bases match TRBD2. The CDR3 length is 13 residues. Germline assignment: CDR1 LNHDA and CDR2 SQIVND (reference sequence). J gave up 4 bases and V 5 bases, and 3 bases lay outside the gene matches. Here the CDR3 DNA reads TGTGCCAGTAGTCGGGGGGGCACAGAGACCCAGTACTTC. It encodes CASSRGGTETQYF.

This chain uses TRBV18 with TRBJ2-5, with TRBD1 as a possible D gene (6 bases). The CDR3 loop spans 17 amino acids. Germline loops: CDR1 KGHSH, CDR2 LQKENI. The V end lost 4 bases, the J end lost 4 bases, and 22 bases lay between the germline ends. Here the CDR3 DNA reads TGTGCCAGCTCACACGCCCCAGGGACACGGGAAGGAGAGACCCAGTACTTC. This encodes CASSHAPGTREGETQYF. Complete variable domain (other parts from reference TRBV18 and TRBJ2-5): NAGVMQNPRHLVRRRGQEARLRCSPMKGHSHVYWYRQLPEEGLKFMVYLQKENIIDESGMPKERFSAEFPKEGPSILRIQQVVRGDSAAYFCASSHAPGTREGETQYFGPGTRLLVL.

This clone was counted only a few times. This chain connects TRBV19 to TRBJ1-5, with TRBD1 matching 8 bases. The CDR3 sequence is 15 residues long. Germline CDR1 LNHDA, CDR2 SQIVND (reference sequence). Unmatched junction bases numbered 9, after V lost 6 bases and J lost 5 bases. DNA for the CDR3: TGTGCCAGTAGGCTCAATACAGGGGGGGATCAGCCCCAGCATTTT. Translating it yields CASRLNTGGDQPQHF.

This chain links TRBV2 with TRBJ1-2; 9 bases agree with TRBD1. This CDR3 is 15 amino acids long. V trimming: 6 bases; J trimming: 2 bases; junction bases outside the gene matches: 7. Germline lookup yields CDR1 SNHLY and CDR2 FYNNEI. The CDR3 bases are TGTGCCAGCAGGAGCCCACAGGGGGCGAACTATGGCTACACCTTC. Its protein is CASRSPQGANYGYTF.

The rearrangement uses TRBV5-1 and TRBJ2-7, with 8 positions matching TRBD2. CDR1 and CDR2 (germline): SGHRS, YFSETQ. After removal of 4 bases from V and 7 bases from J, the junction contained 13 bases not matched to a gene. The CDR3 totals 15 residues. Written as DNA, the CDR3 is TGCGCCAGCAGCCCGGGGCGGGGGGCCTTCGGTGAGCAGTACTTC. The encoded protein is CASSPGRGAFGEQYF. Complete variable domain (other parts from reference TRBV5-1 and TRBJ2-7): KAGVTQTPRYLIKTRGQQVTLSCSPISGHRSVSWYQQTPGQGLQFLFEYFSETQRNKGNFPGRFSGRQFSNSRSEMNVSTLELGDSALYLCASSPGRGAFGEQYFGPGTRLTVT.

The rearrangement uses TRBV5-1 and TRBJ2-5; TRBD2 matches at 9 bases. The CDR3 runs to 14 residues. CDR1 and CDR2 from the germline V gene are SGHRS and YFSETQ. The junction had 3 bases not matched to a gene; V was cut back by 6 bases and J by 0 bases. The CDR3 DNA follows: TGCGCCAGCAATAGCGGGGGAGACCAAGAGACCCAGTACTTC. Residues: CASNSGGDQETQYF.

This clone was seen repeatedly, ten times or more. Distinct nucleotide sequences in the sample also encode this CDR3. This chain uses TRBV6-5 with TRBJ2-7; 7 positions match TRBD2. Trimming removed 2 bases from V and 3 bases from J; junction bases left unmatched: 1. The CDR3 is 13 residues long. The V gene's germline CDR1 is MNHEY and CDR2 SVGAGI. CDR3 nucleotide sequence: TGTGCCAGCAGTTACCGGGAGGACTACGAGCAGTACTTC. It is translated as CASSYREDYEQYF.